The 14 T cell receptor beta chains presented below share a single source sample, sequenced in a study of blood T cells in healthy people across ages. PCR was performed a second time for about 7 to 11 cycles using a sample-barcoded 5' primer and a J-beta primer mix. MiXCR was run by TCRdb on the 5' RACE reads, yielding one entry per CDR3 protein. The repertoire consists of hundreds of thousands of distinct CDR3 sequences, with roughly 49% occurring once and the leading ten covering around 32%. Specimen: blood. The receptors were gathered from a woman in her fifties or sixties in good health.

This clonotype was picked up one time. J is TRBJ1-6 and V is TRBV27, with TRBD1 as a possible D gene (6 bases). CDR1 is MNHEY and CDR2 is SMNVEV in the germline V gene (reference sequence). Trimming removed 3 bases at V and 6 bases at J, with 12 bases between. There are 15 residues in the CDR3. CDR3 DNA sequence: TGTGCCAGCAGTTTCGGAAGAGGGGGTAATTCACCCCTCCACTTT. It codes for CASSFGRGGNSPLHF.

This clonotype was seen a handful of times. The chain uses TRBV14 and TRBJ2-5; no firm D call. V lost 0 bases, J lost 5 bases, and 7 bases lay in between. CDR1 is SGHDN, CDR2 FVKESK, per germline. The CDR3 runs to 13 residues. The CDR3 DNA follows: TGTGCCAGCAGCCAAGATAACGAGGAGACCCAGTACTTC. Its translation: CASSQDNEETQYF.

Ten or more counts support this clonotype. The chain has TRBV7-2 and TRBJ2-7; 9 positions agree with TRBD2. This CDR3 is 17 amino acids long. J gave up 2 bases and V 4 bases, and 12 bases lay outside the gene matches. Germline V gene data show CDR1 as SGHTA and CDR2 as FQGNSA. Here the CDR3 DNA reads TGTGCCAGCAGCTCCCGCTTGCCTGCTAGCGGGACCTACGAGCAGTACTTC. Translation: CASSSRLPASGTYEQYF. Full variable domain (remainder filled in from reference TRBV7-2 and TRBJ2-7): GAGVSQSPSNKVTEKGKDVELRCDPISGHTALYWYRQSLGQGLEFLIYFQGNSAPDKSGLPSDRFSAERTGGSVSTLTIQRTQQEDSAVYLCASSSRLPASGTYEQYFGPGTRLTVT.

This clonotype was counted a few times. This sequence joins TRBV7-2 and TRBJ1-4, with 7 bases fitting TRBD1. Germline trimming cut 5 bases from V and 10 bases from J; bases unmatched to any gene: 13. The CDR3 has 15 amino acids. Per the germline V gene, CDR1 is SGHTA and CDR2 is FQGNSA. CDR3 protein: CASSERKGAQGKLFF. The CDR3 DNA follows: TGTGCCAGCAGCGAAAGGAAGGGGGCTCAGGGAAAACTGTTTTTT.

This clonotype was seen only a few times. V and J are TRBV29-1 and TRBJ2-3, with D possibly being TRBD1 or TRBD2 (5 bases each). The CDR3 is 16 amino acids. The V end lost 7 bases, the J end lost 1 base, and 21 bases lay between the germline ends. Germline CDR1 is SQVTM and CDR2 is ANQGSEA. Here the CDR3 reads CSGGPPAGGRTDTQYF. CDR3 bases: TGCAGCGGGGGCCCTCCTGCGGGCGGTCGCACAGATACGCAGTATTTT.

A few counts support this clonotype. The chain links TRBV12-3 or TRBV12-4 to TRBJ1-4; 7 nucleotides align to TRBD1. With 6 bases clipped from V and 3 bases from J, the junction kept 10 bases outside the gene matches. This CDR3 comprises 16 residues. In DNA form, the CDR3 reads TGTGCCAGCAGCTCCCGACGCACAGGGGCTAATGAAAAACTGTTTTTT. Amino acid sequence: CASSSRRTGANEKLFF.

In DNA, the CDR3 is TGCGCCAGCAGCCCCCGGGGTGCGGGATCCTACGAGCAGTACTTC. It codes for CASSPRGAGSYEQYF. The V call is TRBV5-1, the J call TRBJ2-7, with a tentative D call TRBD2 (6 bases). V was trimmed by 4 bases and J by 1 base, leaving 15 bases between them. The CDR3 has 15 residues. Germline-derived CDR1 and CDR2 are SGHRS and YFSETQ.

This chain links TRBV4-3 with TRBJ1-2, with a tentative D call TRBD1 (6 bases). V was clipped by 1 base and J by 8 bases, with 14 bases between them. The germline V gene encodes CDR1 LGHNA and CDR2 YSLEER. The CDR3 totals 14 residues. The CDR3 here is CASSQVTGLGGYTF. The CDR3 DNA reads TGCGCCAGCAGCCAAGTGACAGGTCTCGGCGGCTACACCTTC.

This chain links TRBV29-1 with TRBJ1-2; TRBD1 matches at 10 bases. V lost 5 bases and J lost 5; bases outside the gene matches: 8. Per germline, CDR1 SQVTM and CDR2 ANQGSEA. The CDR3 has 14 amino acids. CDR3 in amino acids: CSVPRTGGFYGYTF. The CDR3 DNA reads TGCAGCGTTCCCCGGACAGGGGGTTTTTATGGCTACACCTTC.

This clonotype turned up a few times. The CDR3 reads CATSTPGRGQTDTQYF. The CDR3 region has the DNA TGTGCCACCAGCACCCCCGGGAGGGGGCAGACAGATACGCAGTATTTT. This chain connects TRBV15 to TRBJ2-3; TRBD2 is a possible D gene (8 bases). Trimming removed 4 bases at V and 3 bases at J, with 17 bases between. The germline gives CDR1 LNHNV, CDR2 YYDKDF (reference sequence). The CDR3 length is 16 residues.

CDR3 in amino acids: CASSQDPSFYEQYF. CDR3 DNA sequence: TGCGCCAGCAGCCAAGATCCCTCCTTTTACGAGCAGTACTTC. The chain joins TRBV4-1 to TRBJ2-7; D uncertain. Germline V gene sequence: CDR1 MGHRA, CDR2 YSYEKL. Trimming took off 0 bases at V and 4 bases at J, with 10 bases between the two ends. This CDR3 is built from 14 residues.

The gene calls are TRBV9 and TRBJ1-2; D not certain. Germline loops: CDR1 SGDLS, CDR2 YYNGEE. This CDR3 spans 15 amino acids. V was shortened by 4 bases and J by 1 base, with 14 bases between the two germline ends. The CDR3 DNA is TGTGCCAGCAGCCCCCGACCCGAGGATAACTATGGCTACACCTTC. Its protein is CASSPRPEDNYGYTF.

This chain joins TRBV29-1 and TRBJ2-4, with 7 nucleotides matching TRBD2. The J call is in doubt because the DNA end fits TRBJ2-7 better. The CDR3 is 13 residues long. In germline, CDR1 is SQVTM, CDR2 ANQGSEA. CDR3 in DNA: TGCAGCGTTGAAGATCTGGGGGGGGACGAGCAGTACTTC. Its protein is CSVEDLGGDEQYF.

The chain has TRBV12-3 or TRBV12-4 and TRBJ1-1; maybe TRBD1 (6 bases). The CDR3 has 16 amino acids. Trimming removed 3 bases from V and 3 bases from J, with 17 bases in between. The CDR3 sequence: CASSFYGGGADTEAFF. The CDR3 DNA is TGTGCCAGCAGTTTTTACGGGGGGGGGGCTGACACTGAAGCTTTCTTT.